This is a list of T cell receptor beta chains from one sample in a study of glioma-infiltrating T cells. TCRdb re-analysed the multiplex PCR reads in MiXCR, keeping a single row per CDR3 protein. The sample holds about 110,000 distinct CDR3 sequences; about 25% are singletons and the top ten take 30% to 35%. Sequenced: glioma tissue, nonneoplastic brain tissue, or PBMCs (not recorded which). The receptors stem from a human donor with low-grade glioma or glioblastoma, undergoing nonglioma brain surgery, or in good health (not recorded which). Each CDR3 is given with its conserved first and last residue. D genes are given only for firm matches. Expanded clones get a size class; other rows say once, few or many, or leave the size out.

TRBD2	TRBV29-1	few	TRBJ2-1	TGCAGCGCCGAACTAGCGGGACGTTCCTACAATGAGCAGTTCTTC	CSAELAGRSYNEQFF
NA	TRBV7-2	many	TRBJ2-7	TGTGCCAGCAGCTTAGACGAGCAGTACTTC	CASSLDEQYF
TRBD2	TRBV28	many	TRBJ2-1	TGTGCCAGCAGGTGGGAGGGCCCCTACAATGAGCAGTTCTTC	CASRWEGPYNEQFF
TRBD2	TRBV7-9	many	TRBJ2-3	TGTGCCAGCAGCCCTGGACTAGCGAGCACAGATACGCAGTATTTT	CASSPGLASTDTQYF
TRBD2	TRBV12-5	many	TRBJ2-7	TGTGCTAGTGCCCCCGGGGGAGGGACCTACGAGCAGTACTTC	CASAPGGGTYEQYF
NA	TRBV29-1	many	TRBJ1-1	TGCAGCGTACGACCGAGACTGAACACTGAAGCTTTCTTT	CSVRPRLNTEAFF
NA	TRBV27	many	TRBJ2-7	TGTGCCAGCAGTTCCCCTCGGACAGCCTATTACGAGCAGTACTTC	CASSSPRTAYYEQYF
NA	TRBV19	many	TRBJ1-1	TGTGCCAGTAGTACGAAAATAACAGGGTCCACTGAAGCTTTCTTT	CASSTKITGSTEAFF
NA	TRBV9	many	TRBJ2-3	TGTGCCAGCAGCGTGGGTGGAGCCTCGGCAGATACGCAGTATTTT	CASSVGGASADTQYF
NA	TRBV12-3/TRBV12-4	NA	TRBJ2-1	TGTGCCAGCAGTCTGCAGGGGGGGGTAATCAATGAGCGGTTCTTC	CASSLQGGVINERFF
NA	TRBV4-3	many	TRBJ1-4	TGCGCCAGCAGCCAAGACGCGGGGACTAATGAAAAACTGTTTTTT	CASSQDAGTNEKLFF
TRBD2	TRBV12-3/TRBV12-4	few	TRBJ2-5	TGTGCCAGCAGCCGATCCCTTAGCGGGGGGGGGGCAGAGACCCAGTACTTC	CASSRSLSGGGAETQYF
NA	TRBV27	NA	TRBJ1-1	TGTGCCAGCAGTTTTTCGGGGGCGAACGCTGTAGCTTTCTTT	CASSFSGANAVAFF
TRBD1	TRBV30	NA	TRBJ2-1	TGTGCCTGGAGTCATGGGACAGGGTACGGTGAGCAGTTCTTC	CAWSHGTGYGEQFF
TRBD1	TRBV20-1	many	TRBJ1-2	TGCAGTGCTAACAGGGGGGACTATGGCTACACCTTC	CSANRGDYGYTF